The TCR beta chain under discussion was sequenced for a study of early T cells in non-severe SARS-CoV-2 infection. TCRdb ran MiXCR on the 5' RACE reads and lists one entry per CDR3 protein. Among some 34,000 distinct CDR3 sequences listed, about 4.5% were seen once. The CDR3 sequence is 16 residues long. Trimming took 2 bases from V and 0 from J, leaving 11 bases between them. The germline CDR1 and CDR2 sequences are MRHNA and SNTAGT. The sample comprised whole blood. The genes are TRBV6-4 and TRBJ2-1; the D gene is possibly TRBD1 (5 bases). This TCR was sampled from an adult who was a healthcare worker with PCR-confirmed SARS-CoV-2 infection or an uninfected control (not recorded which). The CDR3 region is CASSDRGPSSYNEQFF. The CDR3 DNA reads TGTGCCAGCAGTGACAGGGGCCCAAGCTCCTACAATGAGCAGTTCTTC.